This T cell receptor (beta chain) was obtained from a study of blood T cell repertoires in COVID-19. Study-wide context: COVID-19 samples from acute and convalescent phases originated in the United States, Italy and Spain. The cDNA or gDNA used as material had been derived from T cells, B-cell-depleted T cells, or PBMCs.

As originally analysed: Estimation of nucleated cell counts was performed using reference gene primer amplification. Measured with immunoSEQ multiplex PCR; TCRdb has only the in-frame clones, and not every one. Clone size and V and J calls were adopted from that table, with D and trimming inferred from the DNA. The data contain about 120,000 clones, approximately 86% of them singletons. The CDR3 sequence is 14 residues long. CDR1 is SGDLS and CDR2 is YYNGEE in the germline V gene. Trimming cost V 0 bases and J 9 bases; bases outside gene matches: 6. The chain has TRBV9 and TRBJ2-1; 7 bases map to TRBD2. Material for sequencing was peripheral blood. This sequence was found in a woman aged 45-65 years with active or convalescent COVID-19. Here the CDR3 DNA reads TGTGCCAGCAGCGTAGAGGCGGGAGCGGGTGAGCAGTTCTTC. Protein sequence: CASSVEAGAGEQFF.